This entry features one T cell receptor beta chain sequence. Its antigen is still unknown. The entry originates in a study of PD-1 blockade in classical Hodgkin lymphoma. Study observations and caveats: Whereas CD4+ TCR diversity had risen significantly by C4D1, CD8+ TCR diversity had not. Complete responders started with a diversity level that resembled newly diagnosed patients at baseline.

The CDR3 extends over 15 amino acids. V was cut by 5 bases and J by 2 bases, with 16 bases left in between. Germline V lookup: CDR1 MNHNS, CDR2 SASEGT. TCRdb keeps only in-frame clones here, not all; method: immunoSEQ multiplex PCR. The data contain about 90,000 clones, 90% of them singletons. Stated time point: cycle 4 day 1 (C4D1), after five to seven weeks of nivolumab. All trial patients relapsed after autologous stem cell transplantation. The receptor comes from a human donor with classical Hodgkin lymphoma. Specimen: peripheral blood mononuclear cells (PBMCs), collected before the fourth cycle of nivolumab. The V call is TRBV6-1, the J call TRBJ2-7; D is unresolved. CDR3 bases: TGTGCCAGCAGTATCGGCGCCCCGATAACCTACGAGCAGTACTTC. Translated: CASSIGAPITYEQYF.